This paragraph covers one TCR beta chain sequence. Its antigen is undetermined. Whenever a sample was processed, at least 6 million PBMCs were isolated. Each sample provided at least 5 micrograms of extracted total RNA. These data are taken from a study of blood T cells in healthy people across ages. Whole-study results and caveats: Naive CD4+ cell counts and diversity both ran higher in long-lived than in aged donors.

A second about 6 to 12 cycle PCR used barcoded and J-beta primers. Each cDNA molecule was tagged by a template-switch adaptor that had 12 random nucleotides. One entry per CDR3 protein results from TCRdb running MiXCR on the 5' RACE reads. The data contain some 880,000 distinct CDR3 sequences, approximately 35% of them singletons. The CDR3 extends over 12 amino acids. Germline V gives CDR1 MNHEY, CDR2 SVGEGT. The sample comprised blood. The TCR originated in a man younger than 35 in good health. The chain joins TRBV6-2 or TRBV6-3 to TRBJ2-5, with D possibly being TRBD1 (5 bases). The DNA end is more similar to TRBJ2-7, so the J call may be wrong. The CDR3 DNA follows: TGTGCCAGCAGTTCGACAGCGACCGAGCAGTACTTC. Translating it yields CASSSTATEQYF.